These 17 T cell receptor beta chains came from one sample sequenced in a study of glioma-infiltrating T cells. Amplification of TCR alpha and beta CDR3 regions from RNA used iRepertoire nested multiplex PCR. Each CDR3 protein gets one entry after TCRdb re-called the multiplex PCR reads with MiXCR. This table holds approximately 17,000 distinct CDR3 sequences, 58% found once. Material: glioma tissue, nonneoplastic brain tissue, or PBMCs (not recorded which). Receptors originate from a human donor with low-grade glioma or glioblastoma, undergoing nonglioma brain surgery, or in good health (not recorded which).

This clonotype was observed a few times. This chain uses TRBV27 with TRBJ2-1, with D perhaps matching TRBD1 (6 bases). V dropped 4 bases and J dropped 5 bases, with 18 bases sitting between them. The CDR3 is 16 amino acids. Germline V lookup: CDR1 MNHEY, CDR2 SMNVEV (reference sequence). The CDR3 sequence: CASSYQLRDIDNEQFF. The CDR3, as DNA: TGTGCCAGCAGTTACCAACTCCGGGACATTGACAATGAGCAGTTCTTC.

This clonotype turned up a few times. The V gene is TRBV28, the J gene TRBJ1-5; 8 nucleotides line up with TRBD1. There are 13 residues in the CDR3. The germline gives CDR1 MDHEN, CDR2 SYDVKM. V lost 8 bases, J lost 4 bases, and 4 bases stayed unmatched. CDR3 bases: TGTGCCAGCGGGGACAGGCGGAATCAGCCCCAGCATTTT. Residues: CASGDRRNQPQHF.

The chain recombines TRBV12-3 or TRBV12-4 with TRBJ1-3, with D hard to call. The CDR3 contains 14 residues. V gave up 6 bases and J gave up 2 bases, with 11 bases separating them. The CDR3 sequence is CASSPGGAGNTIYF. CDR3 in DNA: TGTGCCAGCAGCCCCGGTGGGGCTGGAAACACCATATATTTT.

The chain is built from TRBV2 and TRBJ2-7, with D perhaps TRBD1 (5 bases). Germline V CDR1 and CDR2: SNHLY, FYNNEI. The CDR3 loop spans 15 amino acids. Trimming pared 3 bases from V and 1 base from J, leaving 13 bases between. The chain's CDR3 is CASSEVPWTSYEQYF. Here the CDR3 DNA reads TGTGCCAGCAGTGAGGTCCCTTGGACATCCTACGAGCAGTACTTC. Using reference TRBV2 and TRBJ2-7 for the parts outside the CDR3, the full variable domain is EPEVTQTPSHQVTQMGQEVILRCVPISNHLYFYWYRQILGQKVEFLVSFYNNEISEKSEIFDDQFSVERPDGSNFTLKIRSTKLEDSAMYFCASSEVPWTSYEQYFGPGTRLTVT.

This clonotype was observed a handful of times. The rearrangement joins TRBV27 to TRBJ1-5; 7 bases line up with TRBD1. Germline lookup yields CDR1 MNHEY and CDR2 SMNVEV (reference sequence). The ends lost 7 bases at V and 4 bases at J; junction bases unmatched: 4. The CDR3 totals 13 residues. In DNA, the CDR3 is TGTGCCAGCATGACAGGGTCGAATCAGCCCCAGCATTTT. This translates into CASMTGSNQPQHF.

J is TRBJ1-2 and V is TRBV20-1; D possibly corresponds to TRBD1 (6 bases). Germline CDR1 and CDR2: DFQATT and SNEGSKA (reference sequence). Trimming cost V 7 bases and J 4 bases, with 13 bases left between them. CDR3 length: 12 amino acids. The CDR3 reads CSGVGQSYGYTF. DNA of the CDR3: TGCAGTGGCGTCGGACAGTCCTATGGCTACACCTTC.

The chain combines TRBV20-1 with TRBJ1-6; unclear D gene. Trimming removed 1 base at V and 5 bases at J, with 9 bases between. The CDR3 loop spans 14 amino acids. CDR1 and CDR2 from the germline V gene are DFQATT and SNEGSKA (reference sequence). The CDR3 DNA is TGCAGTGCTAGAGGCGGAGTTAATAATTCACCCCTCCACTTT. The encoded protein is CSARGGVNNSPLHF.

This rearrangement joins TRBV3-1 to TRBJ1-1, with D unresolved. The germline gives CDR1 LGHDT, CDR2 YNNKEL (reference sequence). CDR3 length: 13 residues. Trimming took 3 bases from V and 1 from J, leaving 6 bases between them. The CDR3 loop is CASSQSQNTEAFF. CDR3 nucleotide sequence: TGTGCCAGCAGCCAGTCACAGAACACTGAAGCTTTCTTT.

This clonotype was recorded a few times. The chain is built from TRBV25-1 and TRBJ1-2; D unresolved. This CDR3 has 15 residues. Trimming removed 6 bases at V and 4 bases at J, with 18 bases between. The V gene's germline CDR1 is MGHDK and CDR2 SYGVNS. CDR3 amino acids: CASSSWENTLYGYTF. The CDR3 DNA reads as TGTGCCAGCAGCTCCTGGGAAAACACACTCTATGGCTACACCTTC.

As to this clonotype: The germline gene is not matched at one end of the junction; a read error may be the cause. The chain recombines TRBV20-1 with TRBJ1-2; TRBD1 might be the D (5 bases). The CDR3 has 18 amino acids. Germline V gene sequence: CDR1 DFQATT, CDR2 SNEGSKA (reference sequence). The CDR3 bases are TGCAGTGCTGGAGATGGGAGATCAGCGGTTAGGGGAAACTATGGCTACACCTTC. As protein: CSAGDGRSAVRGNYGYTF.

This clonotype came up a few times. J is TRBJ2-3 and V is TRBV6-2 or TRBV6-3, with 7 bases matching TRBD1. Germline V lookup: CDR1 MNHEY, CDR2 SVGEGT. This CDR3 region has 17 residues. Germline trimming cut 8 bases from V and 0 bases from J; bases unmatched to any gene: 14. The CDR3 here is CASPPTPGQPSTDTQYF. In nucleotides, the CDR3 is TGTGCCAGCCCACCAACTCCGGGACAGCCAAGCACAGATACGCAGTATTTT.

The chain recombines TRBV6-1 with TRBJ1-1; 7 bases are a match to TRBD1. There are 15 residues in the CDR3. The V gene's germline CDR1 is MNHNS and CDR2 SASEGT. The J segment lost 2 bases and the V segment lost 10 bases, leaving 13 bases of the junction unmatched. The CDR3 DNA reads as TGTGCCATTAAAGGGACAGATAAATTTAACACTGAAGCTTTCTTT. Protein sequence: CAIKGTDKFNTEAFF.

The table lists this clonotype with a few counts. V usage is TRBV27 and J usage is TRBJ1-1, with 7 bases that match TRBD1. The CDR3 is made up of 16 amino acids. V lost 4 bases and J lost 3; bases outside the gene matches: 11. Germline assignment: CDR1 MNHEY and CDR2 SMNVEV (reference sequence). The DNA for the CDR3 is TGTGCCAGCAGTTCGGTCCCCCAGGGGGAGGACACTGAAGCTTTCTTT. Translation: CASSSVPQGEDTEAFF.

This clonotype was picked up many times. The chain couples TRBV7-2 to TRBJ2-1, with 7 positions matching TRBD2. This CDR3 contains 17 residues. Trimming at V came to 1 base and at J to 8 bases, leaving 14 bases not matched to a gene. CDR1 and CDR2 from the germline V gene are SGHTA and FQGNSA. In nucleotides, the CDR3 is TGTGCCAGCAGCTTAGAGATCTTCCGCGGGAGCAACGATGAGCAGTTCTTC. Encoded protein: CASSLEIFRGSNDEQFF.

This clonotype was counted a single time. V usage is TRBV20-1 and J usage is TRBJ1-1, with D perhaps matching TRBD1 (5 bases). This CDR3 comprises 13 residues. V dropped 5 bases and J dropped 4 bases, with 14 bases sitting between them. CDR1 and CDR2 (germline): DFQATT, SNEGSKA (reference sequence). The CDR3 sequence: CSALVRGGTEAFF. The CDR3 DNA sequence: TGCAGTGCTTTGGTCCGTGGGGGCACTGAAGCTTTCTTT.

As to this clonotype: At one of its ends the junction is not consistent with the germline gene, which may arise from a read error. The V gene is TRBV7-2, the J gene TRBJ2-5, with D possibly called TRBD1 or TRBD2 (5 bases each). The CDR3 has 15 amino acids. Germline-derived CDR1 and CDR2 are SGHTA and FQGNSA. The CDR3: CASSLAQRDGETKYF. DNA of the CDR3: TGTGCCAGCAGCTTAGCACAAAGGGACGGGGAGACCAAGTACTTC.

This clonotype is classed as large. CDR3 bases: TGTGCCAGCAGTTACAAGGGCTCGGACACTGAAGCTTTCTTT. Its translation: CASSYKGSDTEAFF. This chain links TRBV6-2 or TRBV6-3 with TRBJ1-1; D not resolved. In germline, CDR1 is MNHEY, CDR2 SVGEGT. The CDR3 is 14 residues long. V lost 2 bases to trimming and J lost 3 bases, with 10 bases between them.